A selection of T cell receptor beta chains follows, all from one sample in a study of a mutant IDH1 vaccine in newly diagnosed glioma. Clones were read by immunoSEQ multiplex PCR, and TCRdb kept only the in-frame ones, dropping some. Here the sample spans tens of thousands of clones, approximately 80% being singletons. The sample consisted of PBMCs, taken from a glioma patient treated with radiotherapy, temozolomide or both. Receptor source: a woman between 35 and 50 years old with glioma. CDR3s include the opening cysteine and the closing phenylalanine or tryptophan. D genes are given only for firm matches. Expanded clones are given a class, and other clones once, few, many or no size at all.

j_call clone_size d_call v_call cdr3_aa cdr3_nt
TRBJ1-6 . . TRBV7-9 CASSLSQGASPLHF TGTGCCAGCAGCTTAAGTCAGGGTGCATCACCCCTCCACTTT
TRBJ1-2 . TRBD1 TRBV29-1 CSVVRPGGANGYTF TGCAGCGTTGTGAGGCCAGGGGGCGCGAATGGCTACACCTTC
TRBJ2-2 . TRBD1 TRBV28 CASSSRTGKGGELFF TGTGCCAGCAGTTCGAGGACAGGGAAAGGCGGGGAGCTGTTTTTT
TRBJ2-2 . . TRBV11-2 CASSLQGVGELFF TGTGCCAGCAGCTTACAGGGAGTCGGGGAGCTGTTTTTT
TRBJ1-5 . TRBD1 TRBV7-9 CASSLGQGATDSGNQPQHF TGTGCCAGCAGCTTAGGCCAGGGGGCGACCGATAGTGGCAATCAGCCCCAGCATTTT
TRBJ1-2 once . TRBV5-1 CASSLSRGRSDYGYTF TGCGCCAGCAGCTTGAGCCGGGGAAGGAGTGACTATGGCTACACCTTC
TRBJ1-1 . . TRBV5-5 CASSLGLTGGTEAFF TGTGCCAGCAGCTTAGGATTGACGGGGGGGACTGAAGCTTTCTTT
TRBJ1-4 . . TRBV4-1 CASSQDSRTFPATNEKLFF TGCGCCAGCAGCCAAGATAGCAGGACATTCCCCGCAACTAATGAAAAACTGTTTTTT
TRBJ2-7 . . TRBV4-3 CASSQESDLTEQYF TGCGCCAGCAGCCAAGAATCAGATTTGACGGAGCAGTACTTC
TRBJ2-7 few . TRBV5-1 CASSLSLGQGGGYEQYF TGCGCCAGCAGCTTGTCTCTCGGGCAGGGCGGCGGCTACGAGCAGTACTTC
TRBJ1-4 . . TRBV5-1 CASTRIGKNEKLFF TGCGCCAGCACCCGCATCGGAAAAAATGAAAAACTGTTTTTT
TRBJ1-5 few . TRBV12-5 CASGLVRTGLEPQHF TGTGCTAGTGGTTTGGTACGAACAGGCCTAGAGCCCCAGCATTTT
TRBJ2-1 . TRBD2 TRBV7-2 CASSLELAGRNNEQFF TGTGCCAGCAGCTTAGAACTAGCGGGTCGAAACAATGAGCAGTTCTTC
TRBJ1-1 once . TRBV7-3 CASSLWGRGTEAFF TGTGCCAGCAGCTTATGGGGGCGAGGCACTGAAGCTTTCTTT
TRBJ1-2 . . TRBV2 CASNGGVLRGYTF TGTGCCAGCAATGGAGGGGTATTACGAGGCTACACCTTC
TRBJ1-1 . . TRBV30 CAWSHGTEAFF TGTGCCTGGAGCCACGGCACTGAAGCTTTCTTT
TRBJ2-1 . TRBD2 TRBV9 CASSVGTSRINEQFF TGTGCCAGCAGCGTAGGGACTAGTCGAATAAATGAGCAGTTCTTC
TRBJ2-7 . TRBD1 TRBV10-1 CASSPQGQGPYEQYF TGCGCCAGCAGTCCCCAGGGACAGGGACCCTACGAGCAGTACTTC
TRBJ1-4 . TRBD1 TRBV29-1 CSATGQGANEKLFF TGCAGCGCTACCGGACAGGGGGCTAATGAAAAACTGTTTTTT
TRBJ1-5 . . TRBV19 CASSSGRGNQPQHF TGTGCCAGTAGTTCGGGGAGGGGGAATCAGCCCCAGCATTTT
TRBJ2-5 . . TRBV30 CAWTPTPGGLQTQYF TGTGCCTGGACTCCAACGCCCGGGGGCTTACAGACCCAGTACTTC
TRBJ2-7 . . TRBV18 CASSPPKPSYEQYF TGTGCCAGCTCACCTCCAAAACCTTCCTACGAGCAGTACTTC
TRBJ1-5 once . TRBV6-1 CASSDTISNQPQHF TGTGCCAGCAGTGACACGATAAGCAATCAGCCCCAGCATTTT
TRBJ1-2 few . TRBV7-2 CASSLGLATITLYGYTF TGTGCCAGCAGCCTGGGCCTCGCTACCATTACCCTCTATGGCTACACCTTC
TRBJ1-6 once . TRBV30 CAWRQQHSPLHF TGTGCCTGGAGGCAGCAGCATTCACCCCTCCACTTT
TRBJ1-1 . . TRBV4-3 CASSQGGYAFF TGCGCCAGCAGCCAGGGGGGCTATGCTTTCTTT
TRBJ2-5 . TRBD1 TRBV15 CATSTRSGTVGKTQYF TGTGCCACCAGCACCCGCTCCGGGACAGTGGGGAAGACCCAGTACTTC
TRBJ1-1 . . TRBV19 CASTTRGPTEAFF TGTGCCAGTACCACTAGGGGTCCCACTGAAGCTTTCTTT
TRBJ1-2 . TRBD1 TRBV2 CASRGRGRGGYTF TGTGCCAGCAGGGGCAGGGGGCGGGGTGGCTACACCTTC
TRBJ1-5 . . TRBV18 CASSPHSNQPQHF TGTGCCAGCTCACCACACAGCAATCAGCCCCAGCATTTT
TRBJ2-3 . TRBD2 TRBV19 CASSIGLAGGSSTDTQYF TGTGCCAGTAGTATAGGACTAGCGGGGGGATCTAGCACAGATACGCAGTATTTT
TRBJ2-3 . TRBD1 TRBV7-2 CASSWDTGGTDTQYF TGTGCCAGCAGCTGGGATACAGGGGGGACAGATACGCAGTATTTT
TRBJ2-5 . TRBD1 TRBV5-1 CASSLVGRGQGETQYF TGCGCCAGCAGCTTGGTAGGAAGGGGACAGGGGGAGACCCAGTACTTC
TRBJ1-6 few . TRBV4-2 CASAGTIRSPLHF TGTGCCAGCGCCGGGACTATACGGTCACCCCTCCACTTT
TRBJ1-5 . . TRBV6-1 CASSEGPHGDQPQHF TGTGCCAGCAGTGAAGGACCCCACGGGGACCAGCCCCAGCATTTT
TRBJ2-5 . . TRBV7-9 CASSSGETQYF TGTGCCAGCAGCTCAGGGGAGACCCAGTACTTC
TRBJ2-7 . . TRBV2 CASSDPGQTSYEQYF TGTGCCAGCAGTGATCCGGGACAAACATCCTACGAGCAGTACTTC
TRBJ2-5 . . TRBV5-1 CASRLRGGAETQYF TGCGCCAGTCGGCTGAGGGGGGGCGCGGAGACCCAGTACTTC
TRBJ2-1 . TRBD2 TRBV14 CASSQDATSGGGSSYNEQFF TGTGCCAGCAGCCAAGATGCAACTAGCGGGGGGGGGAGCTCCTACAATGAGCAGTTCTTC
TRBJ2-3 . TRBD2 TRBV5-1 CASSLGLATSTDTQYF TGCGCCAGCAGCTTGGGACTAGCAACAAGCACAGATACGCAGTATTTT
TRBJ2-7 . . TRBV10-3 CAISEGGVPYEQYF TGTGCCATCAGTGAGGGAGGGGTCCCCTACGAGCAGTACTTC
TRBJ2-3 few TRBD2 TRBV2 CASRPLGLAGDTQYF TGTGCCAGCAGACCTTTGGGACTAGCGGGGGATACGCAGTATTTT
TRBJ2-5 . . TRBV5-1 CASSLLGSGETQYF TGCGCCAGCAGCTTGCTTGGGAGTGGAGAGACCCAGTACTTC
TRBJ1-4 . . TRBV19 CASSPLTGKSADNEKLFF TGTGCCAGTAGCCCCCTTACAGGGAAAAGTGCTGATAATGAAAAACTGTTTTTT
TRBJ1-1 few . TRBV30 CARTPGPRNTEAFF TGTGCCCGGACTCCGGGACCGAGGAACACTGAAGCTTTCTTT
TRBJ2-7 . . TRBV11-2 CASNLERKTYEQYF TGTGCCAGCAACTTAGAGCGGAAGACCTACGAGCAGTACTTC
TRBJ1-1 few TRBD1 TRBV5-1 CASTMDRGVTEAFF TGCGCCAGCACCATGGACAGGGGTGTCACTGAAGCTTTCTTT
TRBJ2-2 . . TRBV2 CASSREGGPNTGELFF TGTGCCAGCAGTAGAGAAGGGGGGCCTAACACCGGGGAGCTGTTTTTT
TRBJ2-7 . TRBD2 TRBV4-3 CASSQDSGGTPYEQYF TGCGCCAGCAGCCAAGATAGCGGGGGGACTCCCTACGAGCAGTACTTC